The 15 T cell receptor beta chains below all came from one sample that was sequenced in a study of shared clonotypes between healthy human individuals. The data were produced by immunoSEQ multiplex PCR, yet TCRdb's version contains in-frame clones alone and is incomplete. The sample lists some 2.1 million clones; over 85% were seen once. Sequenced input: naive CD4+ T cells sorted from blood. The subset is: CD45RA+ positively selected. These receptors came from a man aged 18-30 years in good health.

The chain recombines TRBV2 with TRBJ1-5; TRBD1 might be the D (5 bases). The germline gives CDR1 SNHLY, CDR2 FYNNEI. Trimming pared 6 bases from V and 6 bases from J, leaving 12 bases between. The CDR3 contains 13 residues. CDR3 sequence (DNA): TGTGCCAGCAGGGGGCAGTCGGGTCAGCCCCAGCATTTT. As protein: CASRGQSGQPQHF.

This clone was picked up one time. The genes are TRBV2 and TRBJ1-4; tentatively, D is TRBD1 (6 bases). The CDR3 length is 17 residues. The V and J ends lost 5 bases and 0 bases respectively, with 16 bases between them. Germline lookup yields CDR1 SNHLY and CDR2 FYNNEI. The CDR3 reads CASSSKYPGATNEKLFF. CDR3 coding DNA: TGTGCCAGCAGTTCTAAATATCCAGGGGCAACTAATGAAAAACTGTTTTTT.

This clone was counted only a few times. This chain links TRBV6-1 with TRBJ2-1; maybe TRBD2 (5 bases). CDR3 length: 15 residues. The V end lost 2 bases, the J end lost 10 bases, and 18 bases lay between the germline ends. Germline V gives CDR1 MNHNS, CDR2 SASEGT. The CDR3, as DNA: TGTGCCAGCAGTGAACCACTAGGTTCCGCTAGAGAGCAGTTCTTC. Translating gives CASSEPLGSAREQFF.

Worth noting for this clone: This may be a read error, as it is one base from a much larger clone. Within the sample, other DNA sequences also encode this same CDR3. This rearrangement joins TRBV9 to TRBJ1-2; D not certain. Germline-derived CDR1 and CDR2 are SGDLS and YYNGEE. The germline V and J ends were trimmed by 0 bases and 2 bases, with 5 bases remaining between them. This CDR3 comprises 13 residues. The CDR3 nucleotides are TGTGCCAGCAGCGTAGACGAGAACTATGGCTACACCTTC. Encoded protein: CASSVDENYGYTF. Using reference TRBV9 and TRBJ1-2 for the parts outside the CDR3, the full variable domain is DSGVTQTPKHLITATGQRVTLRCSPRSGDLSVYWYQQSLDQGLQFLIQYYNGEERAKGNILERFSAQQFPDLHSELNLSSLELGDSALYFCASSVDENYGYTFGSGTRLTVV.

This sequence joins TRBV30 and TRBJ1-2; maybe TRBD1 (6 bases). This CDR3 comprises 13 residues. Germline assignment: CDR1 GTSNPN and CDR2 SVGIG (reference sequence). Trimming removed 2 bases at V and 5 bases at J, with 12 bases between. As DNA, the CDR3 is TGTGCCTGGAGTCTAGGGGGAACGTATGGCTACACCTTC. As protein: CAWSLGGTYGYTF.

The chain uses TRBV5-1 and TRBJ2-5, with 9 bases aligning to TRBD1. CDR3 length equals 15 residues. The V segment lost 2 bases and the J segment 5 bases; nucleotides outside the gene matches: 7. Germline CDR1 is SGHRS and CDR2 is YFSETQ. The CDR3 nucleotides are TGCGCCAGCAGCTTTATACAGGGGGCAGGGGAGACCCAGTACTTC. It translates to CASSFIQGAGETQYF.

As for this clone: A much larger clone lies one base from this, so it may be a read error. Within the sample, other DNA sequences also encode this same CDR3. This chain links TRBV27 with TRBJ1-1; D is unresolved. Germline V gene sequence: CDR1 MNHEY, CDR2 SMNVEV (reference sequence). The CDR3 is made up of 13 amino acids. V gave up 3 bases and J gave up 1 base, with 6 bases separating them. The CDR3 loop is CASSFRANTEAFF. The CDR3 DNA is TGTGCCAGCAGTTTTAGGGCGAACACTGAAGCTTTCTTT.

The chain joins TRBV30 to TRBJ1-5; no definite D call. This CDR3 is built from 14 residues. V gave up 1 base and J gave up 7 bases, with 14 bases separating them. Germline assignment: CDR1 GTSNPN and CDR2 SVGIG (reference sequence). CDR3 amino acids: CAWSGGSPGQPQHF. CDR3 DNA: TGTGCCTGGAGTGGGGGTTCCCCCGGCCAGCCCCAGCATTTT.

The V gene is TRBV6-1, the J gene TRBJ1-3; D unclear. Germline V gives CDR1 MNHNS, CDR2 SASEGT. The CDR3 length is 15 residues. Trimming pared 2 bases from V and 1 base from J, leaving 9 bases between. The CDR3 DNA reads TGTGCCAGCAGTGAACAAATGTCTTCTGGAAACACCATATATTTT. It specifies CASSEQMSSGNTIYF.

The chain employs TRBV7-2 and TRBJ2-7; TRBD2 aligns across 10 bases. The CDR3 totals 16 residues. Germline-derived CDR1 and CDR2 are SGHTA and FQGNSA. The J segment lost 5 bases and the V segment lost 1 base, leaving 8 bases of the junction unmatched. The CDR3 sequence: CASSLGIAGGRNEQYF. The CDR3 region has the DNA TGTGCCAGCAGCTTAGGTATAGCGGGAGGAAGGAACGAGCAGTACTTC.

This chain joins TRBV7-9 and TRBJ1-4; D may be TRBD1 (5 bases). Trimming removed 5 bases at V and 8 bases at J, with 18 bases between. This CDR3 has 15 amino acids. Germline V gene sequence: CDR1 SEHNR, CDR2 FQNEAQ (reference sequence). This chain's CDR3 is CASSPPGTLSEKLFF. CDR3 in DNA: TGTGCCAGCAGCCCCCCCGGGACGCTTTCCGAAAAACTGTTTTTT.

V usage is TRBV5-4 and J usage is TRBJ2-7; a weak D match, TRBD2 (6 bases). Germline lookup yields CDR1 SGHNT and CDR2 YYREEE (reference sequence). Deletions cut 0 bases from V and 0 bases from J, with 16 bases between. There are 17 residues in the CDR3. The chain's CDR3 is CASSLGASGGSSYEQYF. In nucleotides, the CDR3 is TGTGCCAGCAGCTTGGGGGCCAGCGGAGGGAGCTCCTACGAGCAGTACTTC.

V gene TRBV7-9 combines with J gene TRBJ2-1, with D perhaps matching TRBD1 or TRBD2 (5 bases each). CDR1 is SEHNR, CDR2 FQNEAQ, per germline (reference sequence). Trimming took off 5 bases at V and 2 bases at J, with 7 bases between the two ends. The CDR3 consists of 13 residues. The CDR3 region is CASSPGPYNEQFF. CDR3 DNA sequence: TGTGCCAGCAGCCCGGGACCCTACAATGAGCAGTTCTTC.

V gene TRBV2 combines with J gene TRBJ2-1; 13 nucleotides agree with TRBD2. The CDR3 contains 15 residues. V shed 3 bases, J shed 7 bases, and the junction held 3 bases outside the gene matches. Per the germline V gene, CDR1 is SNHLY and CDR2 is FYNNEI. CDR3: CASSDVGLAGNEQFF. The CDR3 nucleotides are TGTGCCAGCAGTGACGTGGGACTAGCGGGAAATGAGCAGTTCTTC.

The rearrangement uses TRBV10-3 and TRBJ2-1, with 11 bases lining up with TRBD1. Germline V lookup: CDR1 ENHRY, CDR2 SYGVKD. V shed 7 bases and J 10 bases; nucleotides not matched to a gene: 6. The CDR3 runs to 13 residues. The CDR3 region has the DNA TGTGCCATCAAAGGGACAGGGGGGGACGAGCAGTTCTTC. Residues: CAIKGTGGDEQFF.